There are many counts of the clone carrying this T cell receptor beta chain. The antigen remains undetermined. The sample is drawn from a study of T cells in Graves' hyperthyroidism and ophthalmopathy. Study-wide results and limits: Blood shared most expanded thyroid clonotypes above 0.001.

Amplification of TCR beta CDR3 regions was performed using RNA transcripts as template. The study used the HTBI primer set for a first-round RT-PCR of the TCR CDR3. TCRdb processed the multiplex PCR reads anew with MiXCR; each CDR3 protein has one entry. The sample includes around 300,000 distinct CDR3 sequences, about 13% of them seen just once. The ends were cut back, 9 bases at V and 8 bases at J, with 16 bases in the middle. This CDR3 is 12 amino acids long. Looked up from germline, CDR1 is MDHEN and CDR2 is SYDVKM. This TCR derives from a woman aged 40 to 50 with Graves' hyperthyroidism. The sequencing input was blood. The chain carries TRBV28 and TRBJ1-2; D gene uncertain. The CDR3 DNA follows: TGTGCCAGTTTTTGGGCAGGTCGAGGCTACACCTTC. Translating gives CASFWAGRGYTF.